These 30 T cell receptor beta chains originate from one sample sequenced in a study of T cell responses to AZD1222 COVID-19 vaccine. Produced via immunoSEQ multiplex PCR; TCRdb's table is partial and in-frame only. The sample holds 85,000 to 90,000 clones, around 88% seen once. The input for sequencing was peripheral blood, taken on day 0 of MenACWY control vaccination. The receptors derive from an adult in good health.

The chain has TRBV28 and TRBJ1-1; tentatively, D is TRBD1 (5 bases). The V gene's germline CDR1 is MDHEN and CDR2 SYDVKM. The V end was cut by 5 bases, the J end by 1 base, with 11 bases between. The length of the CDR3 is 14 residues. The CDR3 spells CASSKGPRNTEAFF. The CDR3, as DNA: TGTGCCAGCAGTAAGGGACCGCGGAACACTGAAGCTTTCTTT. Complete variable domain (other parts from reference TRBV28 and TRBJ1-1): DVKVTQSSRYLVKRTGEKVFLECVQDMDHENMFWYRQDPGLGLRLIYFSYDVKMKEKGDIPEGYSVSREKKERFSLILESASTNQTSMYLCASSKGPRNTEAFFGQGTRLTVV.

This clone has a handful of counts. In nucleotides, the CDR3 is TGTGCCAGCAGCTCCCTGCAGGGGGCACTTACTAACTATGGCTACACCTTC. Translated, it gives CASSSLQGALTNYGYTF. The chain uses TRBV11-2 and TRBJ1-2; TRBD1 matches 8 bases. Per the germline V gene, CDR1 is SGHAT and CDR2 is FQNNGV. V was clipped by 4 bases and J by 0 bases; unmatched bases: 10. The CDR3 is 17 amino acids.

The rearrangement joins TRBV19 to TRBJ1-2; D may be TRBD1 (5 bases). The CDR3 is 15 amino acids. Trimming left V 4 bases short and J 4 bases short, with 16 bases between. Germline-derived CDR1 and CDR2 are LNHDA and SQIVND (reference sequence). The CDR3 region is CASSTDPGQFYGYTF. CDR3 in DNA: TGTGCCAGTAGTACAGACCCGGGGCAGTTCTATGGCTACACCTTC.

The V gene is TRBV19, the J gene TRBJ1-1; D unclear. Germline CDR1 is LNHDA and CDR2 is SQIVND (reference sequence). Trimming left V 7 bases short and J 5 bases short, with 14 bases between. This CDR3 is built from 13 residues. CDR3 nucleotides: TGTGCCAGTATCCCCCAAGGGAAGACTGAAGCTTTCTTT. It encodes CASIPQGKTEAFF.

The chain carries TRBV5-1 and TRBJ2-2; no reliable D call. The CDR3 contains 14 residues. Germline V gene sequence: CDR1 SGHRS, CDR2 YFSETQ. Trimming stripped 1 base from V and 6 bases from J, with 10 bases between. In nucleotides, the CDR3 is TGCGCCAGCAGCTTGCGGGTCAGCGCCGGGGAGCTGTTTTTT. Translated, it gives CASSLRVSAGELFF.

In DNA form, the CDR3 reads TGTGCCTGGAGTAACACAGGCAACGGCTATGGCTACACCTTC. Protein: CAWSNTGNGYGYTF. This chain connects TRBV30 to TRBJ1-2; D might be TRBD1 (5 bases). The germline V gene has CDR1 GTSNPN and CDR2 SVGIG (reference sequence). The CDR3 extends over 14 amino acids. V was clipped by 2 bases and J by 4 bases, with 14 bases between them.

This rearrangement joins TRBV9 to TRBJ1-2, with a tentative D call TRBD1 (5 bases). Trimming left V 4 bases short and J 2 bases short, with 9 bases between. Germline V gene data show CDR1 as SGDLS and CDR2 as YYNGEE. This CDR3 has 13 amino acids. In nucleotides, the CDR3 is TGTGCCAGCAGCTCTAGGGACAACTATGGCTACACCTTC. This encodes CASSSRDNYGYTF. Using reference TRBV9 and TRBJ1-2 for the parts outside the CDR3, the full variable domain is DSGVTQTPKHLITATGQRVTLRCSPRSGDLSVYWYQQSLDQGLQFLIQYYNGEERAKGNILERFSAQQFPDLHSELNLSSLELGDSALYFCASSSRDNYGYTFGSGTRLTVV.

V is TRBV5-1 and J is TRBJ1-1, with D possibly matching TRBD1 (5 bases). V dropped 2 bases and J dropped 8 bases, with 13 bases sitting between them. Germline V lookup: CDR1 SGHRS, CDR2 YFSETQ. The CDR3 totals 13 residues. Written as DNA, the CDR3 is TGCGCCAGCAGCTTATTGGCCAGGACAGAAGCTTTCTTT. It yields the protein CASSLLARTEAFF.

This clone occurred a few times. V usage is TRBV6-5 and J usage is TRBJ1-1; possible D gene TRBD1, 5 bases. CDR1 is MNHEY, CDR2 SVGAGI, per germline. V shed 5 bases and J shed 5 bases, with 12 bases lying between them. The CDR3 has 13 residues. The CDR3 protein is CASSLGGGTEAFF. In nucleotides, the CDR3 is TGTGCCAGCAGTCTGGGGGGAGGGACTGAAGCTTTCTTT.

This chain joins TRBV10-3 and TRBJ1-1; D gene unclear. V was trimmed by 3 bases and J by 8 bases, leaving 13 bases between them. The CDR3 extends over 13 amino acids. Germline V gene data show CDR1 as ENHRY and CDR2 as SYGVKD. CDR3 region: CAISDGSPSEAFF. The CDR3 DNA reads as TGTGCCATCAGTGATGGCAGCCCCTCCGAAGCTTTCTTT.

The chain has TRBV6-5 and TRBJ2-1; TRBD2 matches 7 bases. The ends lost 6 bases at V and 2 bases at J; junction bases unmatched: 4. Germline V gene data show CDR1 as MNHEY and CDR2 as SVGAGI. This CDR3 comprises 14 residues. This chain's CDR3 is CASSLGGPYNEQFF. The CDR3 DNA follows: TGTGCCAGCAGCTTGGGAGGGCCCTACAATGAGCAGTTCTTC.

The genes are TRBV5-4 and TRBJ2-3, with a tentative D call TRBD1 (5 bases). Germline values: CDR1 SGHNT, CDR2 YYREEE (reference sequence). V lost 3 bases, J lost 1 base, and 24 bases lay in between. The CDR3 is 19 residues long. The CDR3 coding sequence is TGTGCCAGCAGCTCGGGTGGCTGGCAGGGCTTGACCCGCACAGATACGCAGTATTTT. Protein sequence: CASSSGGWQGLTRTDTQYF.

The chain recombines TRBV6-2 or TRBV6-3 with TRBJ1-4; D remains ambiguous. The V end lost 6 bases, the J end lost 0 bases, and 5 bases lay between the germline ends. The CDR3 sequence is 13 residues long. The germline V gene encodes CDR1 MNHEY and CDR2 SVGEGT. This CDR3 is CASSFTTNEKLFF. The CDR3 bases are TGTGCCAGCAGCTTTACAACTAATGAAAAACTGTTTTTT.

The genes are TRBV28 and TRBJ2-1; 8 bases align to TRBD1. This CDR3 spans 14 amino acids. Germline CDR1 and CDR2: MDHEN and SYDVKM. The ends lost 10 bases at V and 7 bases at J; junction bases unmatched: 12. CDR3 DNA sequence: TGTGCCACCTCATTTCCCAGGGGGCGGAATGAGCAGTTCTTC. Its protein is CATSFPRGRNEQFF.

CDR3 loop: CASSLPGIRAGELFF. CDR3 coding DNA: TGTGCCAGCAGCTTACCAGGGATAAGAGCCGGGGAGCTGTTTTTT. The V call is TRBV7-9, the J call TRBJ2-2; maybe TRBD1 (5 bases). The germline gives CDR1 SEHNR, CDR2 FQNEAQ (reference sequence). This CDR3 has 15 amino acids. Deletions cut 2 bases from V and 6 bases from J, with 13 bases between.

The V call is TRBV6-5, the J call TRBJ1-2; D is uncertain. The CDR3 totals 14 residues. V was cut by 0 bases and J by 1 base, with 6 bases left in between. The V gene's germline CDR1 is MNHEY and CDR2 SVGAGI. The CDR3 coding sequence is TGTGCCAGCAGTTACTCCCAGAATAACTATGGCTACACCTTC. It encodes CASSYSQNNYGYTF.

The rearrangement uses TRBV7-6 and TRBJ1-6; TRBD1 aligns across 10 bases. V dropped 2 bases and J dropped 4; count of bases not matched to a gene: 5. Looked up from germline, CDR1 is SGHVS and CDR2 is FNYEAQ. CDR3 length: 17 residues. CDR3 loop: CASSLFPDRGYNSPLHF. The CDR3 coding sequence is TGTGCCAGCAGCTTATTTCCGGACAGGGGGTATAATTCACCCCTCCACTTT.

Here the CDR3 DNA reads TGTGCCAGCAGCACGAGGGCCCGGTTACCGAATGAAAAACTGTTTTTT. It yields the protein CASSTRARLPNEKLFF. V is TRBV7-2 and J is TRBJ1-4, with D hard to call. V was cut by 5 bases and J by 5 bases, with 18 bases left in between. Germline V gives CDR1 SGHTA, CDR2 FQGNSA. The CDR3 sequence is 16 residues long.

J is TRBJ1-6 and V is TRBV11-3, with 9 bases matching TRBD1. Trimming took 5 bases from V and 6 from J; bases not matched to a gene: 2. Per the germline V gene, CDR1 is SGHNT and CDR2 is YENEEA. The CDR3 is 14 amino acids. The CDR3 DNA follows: TGTGCCAGCAGCCAGGGACAGGGTAATTCACCCCTCCACTTT. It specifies CASSQGQGNSPLHF.

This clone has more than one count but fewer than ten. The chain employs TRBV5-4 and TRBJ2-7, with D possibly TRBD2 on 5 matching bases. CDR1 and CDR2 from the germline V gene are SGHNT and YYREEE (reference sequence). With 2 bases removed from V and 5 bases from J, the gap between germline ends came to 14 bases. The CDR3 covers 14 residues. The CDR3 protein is CASSLIAGENEQYF. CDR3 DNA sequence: TGTGCCAGCAGCTTAATAGCCGGGGAGAACGAGCAGTACTTC.

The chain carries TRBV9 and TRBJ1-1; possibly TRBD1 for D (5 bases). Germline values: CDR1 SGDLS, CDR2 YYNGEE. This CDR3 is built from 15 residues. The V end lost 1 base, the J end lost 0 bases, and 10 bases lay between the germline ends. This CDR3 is CASSVTSGMNTEAFF. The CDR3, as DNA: TGTGCCAGCAGCGTAACCTCAGGGATGAACACTGAAGCTTTCTTT.

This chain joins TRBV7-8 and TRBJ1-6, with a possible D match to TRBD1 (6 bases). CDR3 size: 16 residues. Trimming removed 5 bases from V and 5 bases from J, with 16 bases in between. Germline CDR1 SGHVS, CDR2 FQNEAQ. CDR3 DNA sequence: TGTGCCAGCAGCCCTGGGACATTCCCTAATAATTCACCCCTCCACTTT. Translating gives CASSPGTFPNNSPLHF.

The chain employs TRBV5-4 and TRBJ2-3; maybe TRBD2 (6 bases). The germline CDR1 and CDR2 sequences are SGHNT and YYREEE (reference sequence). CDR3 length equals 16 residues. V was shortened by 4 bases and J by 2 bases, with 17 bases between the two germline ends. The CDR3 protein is CASSPSLRGDTDTQYF. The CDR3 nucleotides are TGTGCCAGCAGCCCAAGCTTGCGGGGAGACACAGATACGCAGTATTTT. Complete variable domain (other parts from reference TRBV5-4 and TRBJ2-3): ETGVTQSPTHLIKTRGQQVTLRCSSQSGHNTVSWYQQALGQGPQFIFQYYREEENGRGNFPPRFSGLQFPNYSSELNVNALELDDSALYLCASSPSLRGDTDTQYFGPGTRLTVL.

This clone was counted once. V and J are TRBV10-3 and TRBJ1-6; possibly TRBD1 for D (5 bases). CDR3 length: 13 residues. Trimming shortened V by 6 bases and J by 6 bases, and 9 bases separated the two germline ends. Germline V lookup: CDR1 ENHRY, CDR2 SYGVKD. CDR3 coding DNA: TGTGCCATCAGGGGAAGGGGTAATTCACCCCTCCACTTT. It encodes CAIRGRGNSPLHF.

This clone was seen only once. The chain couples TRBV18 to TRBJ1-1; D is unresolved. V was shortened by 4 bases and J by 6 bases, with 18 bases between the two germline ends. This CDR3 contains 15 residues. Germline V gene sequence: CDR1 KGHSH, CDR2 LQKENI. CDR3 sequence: CASSRGLPSGSEAFF. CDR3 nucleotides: TGTGCCAGCTCACGAGGACTCCCCTCAGGTTCTGAAGCTTTCTTT.

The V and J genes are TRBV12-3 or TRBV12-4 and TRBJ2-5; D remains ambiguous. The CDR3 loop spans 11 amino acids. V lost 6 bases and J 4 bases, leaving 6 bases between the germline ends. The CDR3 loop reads CASSFAETQYF. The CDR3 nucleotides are TGTGCCAGCAGCTTCGCAGAGACCCAGTACTTC.

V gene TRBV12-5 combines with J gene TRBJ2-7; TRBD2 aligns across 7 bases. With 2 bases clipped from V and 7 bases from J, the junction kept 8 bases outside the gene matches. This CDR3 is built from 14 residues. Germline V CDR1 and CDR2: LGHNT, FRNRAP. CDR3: CASGLFSGPREQYF. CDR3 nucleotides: TGTGCTAGTGGTTTGTTTAGCGGGCCCCGGGAGCAGTACTTC.

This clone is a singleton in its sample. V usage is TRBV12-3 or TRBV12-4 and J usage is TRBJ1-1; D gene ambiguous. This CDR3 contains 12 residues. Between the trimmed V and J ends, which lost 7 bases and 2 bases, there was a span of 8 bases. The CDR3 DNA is TGTGCCAGCACCCTGGGCAACACTGAAGCTTTCTTT. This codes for CASTLGNTEAFF.

For the CDR3, the DNA is TGTGCCAGCAGCTTTGGGGGATATAGCAATCAGCCCCAGCATTTT. Its translation: CASSFGGYSNQPQHF. V is TRBV5-4 and J is TRBJ1-5; tentative D call: TRBD1 (5 bases). V was pared by 2 bases and J by 0 bases, with 9 bases between. CDR3 size: 15 residues. The V gene's germline CDR1 is SGHNT and CDR2 YYREEE (reference sequence).

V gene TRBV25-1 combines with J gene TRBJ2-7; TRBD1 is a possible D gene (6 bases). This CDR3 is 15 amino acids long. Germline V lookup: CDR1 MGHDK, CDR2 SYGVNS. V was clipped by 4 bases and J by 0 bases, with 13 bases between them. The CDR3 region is CASSARDRPSYEQYF. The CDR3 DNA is TGTGCCAGCAGTGCCCGAGACAGGCCCTCCTACGAGCAGTACTTC.